The next 19 T cell receptor beta chains were all read from a single sample in a study of cytomegalovirus exposure and HLA in healthy donors (dated by TCRdb to about 2017). Receptor libraries were prepared by the immunoSEQ multiplex PCR assay. For the multiplex PCR, a mixture combining 60 forward primers for TCR Vbeta segments and 13 reverse primers for TCR Jbeta segments was used. TCRdb limited this immuneACCESS table to in-frame rearrangements with V and J called. A share of clones is missing; checked studies link under half to unresolved V genes, and the rest is unexplained. Across this sample there are 100,000 to 120,000 clones, with approximately 78% seen only once. Jointly, the top ten make up roughly 1.2% of the sample. The sequenced sample consisted of PBMCs. These TCRs come from a woman in her 30s in good health and CMV-seronegative.

V gene TRBV16 combines with J gene TRBJ1-4, with D possibly matching TRBD1 (5 bases). Trimming shortened V by 3 bases and J by 5 bases, and 10 bases separated the two germline ends. The CDR3 spans 14 residues. The germline gives CDR1 KGHSY, CDR2 FQNENV. DNA for the CDR3: TGTGCCAGCAGCCAGATGCAGGGAAATGAAAAACTGTTTTTT. Its translation is CASSQMQGNEKLFF.

The J gene is TRBJ1-2, the V gene TRBV5-1; a possible D gene is TRBD1 (5 bases). Germline loops: CDR1 SGHRS, CDR2 YFSETQ. The CDR3 extends over 13 amino acids. Trimming shortened V by 4 bases and J by 2 bases, and 9 bases separated the two germline ends. CDR3 loop: CASSPGENYGYTF. The CDR3 coding sequence is TGCGCCAGCAGCCCGGGGGAGAACTATGGCTACACCTTC.

The chain uses TRBV5-1 and TRBJ1-2; TRBD1 agrees at 8 bases. The CDR3 is 14 amino acids. With V trimmed by 5 bases and J by 4 bases, 7 bases remained unmatched. Germline V gene sequence: CDR1 SGHRS, CDR2 YFSETQ. The CDR3 coding sequence is TGCGCCAGCAGGTCCGACAGGGGCCCCTATGGCTACACCTTC. As protein: CASRSDRGPYGYTF.

This chain joins TRBV2 and TRBJ1-3; possible D gene TRBD1, 5 bases. This CDR3 has 14 amino acids. Germline V lookup: CDR1 SNHLY, CDR2 FYNNEI. Trimming cost V 5 bases and J 2 bases, with 10 bases left between them. This chain's CDR3 is CASSRGITGNTIYF. CDR3 DNA sequence: TGTGCCAGCAGTCGGGGGATAACTGGAAACACCATATATTTT.

The chain uses TRBV23-1 and TRBJ2-3, with 10 bases aligning to TRBD1. TRBV23-1 falls under the ORF class, with uncertain function. CDR3 length equals 16 residues. With 10 bases clipped from V and 5 bases from J, the junction kept 15 bases outside the gene matches. The CDR3 region is CATALPGQGTRDTQYF. The CDR3 DNA is TGCGCCACCGCCCTTCCGGGACAGGGGACTAGAGATACGCAGTATTTT.

This chain connects TRBV7-2 to TRBJ2-7; 10 bases agree with TRBD1. The V segment lost 5 bases and the J segment 9 bases; nucleotides outside the gene matches: 16. Germline values: CDR1 SGHTA, CDR2 FQGNSA. The CDR3 contains 16 residues. The CDR3 DNA sequence: TGTGCCAGCAGCCCTAGGGGGGGGACAGGGGTCCTACGGCAGTACTTC. This encodes CASSPRGGTGVLRQYF.

The chain uses TRBV11-2 and TRBJ2-3; unclear D gene. CDR1 is SGHAT, CDR2 FQNNGV, per germline. V was shortened by 1 base and J by 3 bases, with 11 bases between the two germline ends. This CDR3 has 15 amino acids. The CDR3 loop reads CASSLVSSGTDTQYF. The DNA of the CDR3 is TGTGCCAGCAGCTTAGTCTCCTCCGGGACAGATACGCAGTATTTT.

The chain is built from TRBV6-4 and TRBJ1-3; the D is unclear. Germline-derived CDR1 and CDR2 are MRHNA and SNTAGT. CDR3 size: 15 residues. Trimming stripped 4 bases from V and 2 bases from J, with 12 bases between. CDR3 DNA: TGTGCCAGCAGTGTTGAACCCTATCCTGGAAACACCATATATTTT. Protein product: CASSVEPYPGNTIYF.

The genes are TRBV11-2 and TRBJ1-6; D may be TRBD1 (5 bases). This CDR3 has 16 amino acids. The V end lost 6 bases, the J end lost 5 bases, and 17 bases lay between the germline ends. The germline V gene encodes CDR1 SGHAT and CDR2 FQNNGV. The CDR3 is CASSRAGLENNSPLHF. CDR3 sequence (DNA): TGTGCCAGCAGTCGCGCGGGGCTGGAGAATAATTCACCCCTCCACTTT.

V and J are TRBV7-9 and TRBJ2-5; 7 bases agree with TRBD1. From germline, CDR1 is SEHNR and CDR2 FQNEAQ (reference sequence). The CDR3 sequence is 17 residues long. V shed 0 bases, J shed 6 bases, and the junction held 13 bases outside the gene matches. The CDR3 DNA follows: TGTGCCAGCAGCTTAGCCCGGGACAGCCGCACGGGCAAGACCCAGTACTTC. It specifies CASSLARDSRTGKTQYF.

This clone was counted only a few times. The chain links TRBV19 to TRBJ1-1; D may be TRBD1 (5 bases). Germline V gene sequence: CDR1 LNHDA, CDR2 SQIVND (reference sequence). The CDR3 is 13 residues long. The V gene lost 4 bases and the J gene lost 5 bases, with 11 bases spanning the gap. The CDR3 region has the DNA TGTGCCAGTAGTAACTTCAGGGTTACTGAAGCTTTCTTT. Translation: CASSNFRVTEAFF.

This chain uses TRBV9 with TRBJ2-7, with D unresolved. The CDR3 covers 14 residues. The V gene lost 0 bases and the J gene lost 7 bases, with 14 bases spanning the gap. CDR1 and CDR2 (germline): SGDLS, YYNGEE. The chain's CDR3 is CASSVAAGREEQYF. The CDR3 DNA follows: TGTGCCAGCAGCGTAGCGGCAGGTCGAGAGGAGCAGTACTTC. The full variable domain, completed using reference TRBV9 and TRBJ2-7, is DSGVTQTPKHLITATGQRVTLRCSPRSGDLSVYWYQQSLDQGLQFLIQYYNGEERAKGNILERFSAQQFPDLHSELNLSSLELGDSALYFCASSVAAGREEQYFGPGTRLTVT.

This chain joins TRBV4-3 and TRBJ2-1; D is ambiguous. The length of the CDR3 is 16 residues. Germline-derived CDR1 and CDR2 are LGHNA and YSLEER. Trimming shortened V by 0 bases and J by 8 bases, and 17 bases separated the two germline ends. The CDR3 bases are TGCGCCAGCAGCCAAGAGTCCCCAGTACGCATCCATGAGCAGTTCTTC. Translation gives CASSQESPVRIHEQFF.

The CDR3 nucleotides read TGTGCCAGCAGTGACGAGGCTAGCGGGTATAACAATGAGCAGTTCTTC. Translating gives CASSDEASGYNNEQFF. This chain connects TRBV2 to TRBJ2-1; 8 nucleotides agree with TRBD2. This CDR3 spans 16 amino acids. Per germline, CDR1 SNHLY and CDR2 FYNNEI. V trimming: 3 bases; J trimming: 5 bases; junction bases outside the gene matches: 9.

The chain has TRBV27 and TRBJ2-7; D may be TRBD1 (5 bases). This CDR3 region has 13 residues. V was pared by 5 bases and J by 2 bases, with 10 bases between. Per germline, CDR1 MNHEY and CDR2 SMNVEV (reference sequence). The CDR3 sequence: CASSEDITYEQYF. The DNA for the CDR3 is TGTGCCAGCAGTGAGGACATTACCTACGAGCAGTACTTC.

This clone was picked up a small number of times. The V and J genes are TRBV6-5 and TRBJ2-1, with TRBD2 matching over 11 bases. This CDR3 is built from 15 residues. Trimming took 5 bases from V and 7 from J; bases not matched to a gene: 7. Germline assignment: CDR1 MNHEY and CDR2 SVGAGI. CDR3 sequence: CASSAGPSGGNEQFF. The CDR3 coding sequence is TGTGCCAGCAGTGCGGGGCCTAGCGGGGGGAATGAGCAGTTCTTC.

This clone occurred a few times. The rearrangement joins TRBV6-5 to TRBJ2-2; D is unresolved. Trimming removed 2 bases at V and 6 bases at J, with 7 bases between. This CDR3 is built from 13 residues. Germline V lookup: CDR1 MNHEY, CDR2 SVGAGI. CDR3 in DNA: TGTGCCAGCAGTTACCGAGTCCCCGGGGAGCTGTTTTTT. Residues: CASSYRVPGELFF.

J is TRBJ2-1 and V is TRBV4-3; TRBD2 matches 8 bases. The V and J ends lost 11 bases and 6 bases, in that order; junction bases with no gene match: 15. This CDR3 is 15 amino acids long. Germline CDR1 LGHNA, CDR2 YSLEER. This CDR3 is CASSSAGGFGNEQFF. For the CDR3, the DNA is TGCGCCTCTTCCTCGGCGGGAGGATTCGGCAATGAGCAGTTCTTC.

This clone was counted between two and nine times. This chain joins TRBV5-4 and TRBJ2-1; 11 bases match TRBD2. J was trimmed by 6 bases and V by 0 bases; bases with no gene match: 5. Germline loops: CDR1 SGHNT, CDR2 YYREEE (reference sequence). The CDR3 consists of 16 residues. The CDR3 loop reads CASSLGVAGGRNEQFF. In nucleotides, the CDR3 is TGTGCCAGCAGCTTGGGCGTAGCGGGGGGGCGCAATGAGCAGTTCTTC. Supplemented by reference TRBV5-4 and TRBJ2-1, the full variable domain reads ETGVTQSPTHLIKTRGQQVTLRCSSQSGHNTVSWYQQALGQGPQFIFQYYREEENGRGNFPPRFSGLQFPNYSSELNVNALELDDSALYLCASSLGVAGGRNEQFFGPGTRLTVL.